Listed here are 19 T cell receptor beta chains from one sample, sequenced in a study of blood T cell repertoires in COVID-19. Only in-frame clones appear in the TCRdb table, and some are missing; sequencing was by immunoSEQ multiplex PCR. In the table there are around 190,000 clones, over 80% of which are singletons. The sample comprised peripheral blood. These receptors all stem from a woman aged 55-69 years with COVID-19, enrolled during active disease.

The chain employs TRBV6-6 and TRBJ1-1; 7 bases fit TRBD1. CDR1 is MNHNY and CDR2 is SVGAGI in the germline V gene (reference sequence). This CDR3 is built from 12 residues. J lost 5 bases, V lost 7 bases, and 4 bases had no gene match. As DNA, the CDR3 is TGTGCCAGCAACCAGGGGGTTACTGAAGCTTTCTTT. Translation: CASNQGVTEAFF.

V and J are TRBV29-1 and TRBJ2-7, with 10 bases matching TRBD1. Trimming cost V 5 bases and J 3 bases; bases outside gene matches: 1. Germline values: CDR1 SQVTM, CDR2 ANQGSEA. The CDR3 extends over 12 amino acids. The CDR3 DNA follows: TGCAGCGTTTGGGACAGGGGCTACGAGCAGTACTTC. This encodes CSVWDRGYEQYF.

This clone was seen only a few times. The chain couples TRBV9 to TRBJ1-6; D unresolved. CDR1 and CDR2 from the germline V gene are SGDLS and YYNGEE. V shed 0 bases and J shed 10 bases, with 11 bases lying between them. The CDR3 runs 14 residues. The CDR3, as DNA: TGTGCCAGCAGCGTAGAAACAGTAGGATCACCCCTCCACTTT. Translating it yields CASSVETVGSPLHF.

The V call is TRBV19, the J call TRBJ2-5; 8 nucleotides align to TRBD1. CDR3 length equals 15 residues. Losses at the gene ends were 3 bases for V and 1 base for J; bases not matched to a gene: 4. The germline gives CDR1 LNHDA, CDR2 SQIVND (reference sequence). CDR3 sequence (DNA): TGTGCCAGTAGTATTGGACAGGGTGGCCAAGAGACCCAGTACTTC. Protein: CASSIGQGGQETQYF.

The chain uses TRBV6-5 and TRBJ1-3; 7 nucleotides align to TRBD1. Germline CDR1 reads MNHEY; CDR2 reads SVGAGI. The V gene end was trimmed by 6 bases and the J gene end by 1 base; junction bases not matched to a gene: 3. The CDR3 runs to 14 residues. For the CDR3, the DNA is TGTGCCAGCAGCTCGACAGGGTCTGGAAACACCATATATTTT. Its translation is CASSSTGSGNTIYF.

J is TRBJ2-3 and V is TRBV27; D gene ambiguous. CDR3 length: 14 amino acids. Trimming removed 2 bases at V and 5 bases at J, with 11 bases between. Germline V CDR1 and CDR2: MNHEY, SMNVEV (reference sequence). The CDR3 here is CASSLDVRGDTQYF. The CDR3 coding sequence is TGTGCCAGCAGTTTAGATGTTAGAGGAGATACGCAGTATTTT.

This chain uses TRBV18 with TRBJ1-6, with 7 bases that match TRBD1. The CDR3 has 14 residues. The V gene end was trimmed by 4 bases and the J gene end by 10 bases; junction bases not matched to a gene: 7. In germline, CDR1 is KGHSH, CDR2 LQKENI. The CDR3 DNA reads TGTGCCAGCTCACGACCGCAAGGGGGCTCACCCCTCCACTTT. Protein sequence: CASSRPQGGSPLHF.

CDR3 nucleotide sequence: TGTGCCAGCAGTGATAATGCGGGGTGGGCTCAAGAGACCCAGTACTTC. Translating it yields CASSDNAGWAQETQYF. V gene TRBV2 combines with J gene TRBJ2-5; the D gene is possibly TRBD2 (6 bases). V was trimmed by 3 bases and J by 2 bases, leaving 16 bases between them. CDR3 length: 16 residues. In germline, CDR1 is SNHLY, CDR2 FYNNEI.

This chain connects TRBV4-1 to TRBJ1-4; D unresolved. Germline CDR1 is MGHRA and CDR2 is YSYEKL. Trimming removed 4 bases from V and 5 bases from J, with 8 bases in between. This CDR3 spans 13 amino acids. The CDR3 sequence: CASSLGLNEKLFF. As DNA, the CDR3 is TGCGCCAGCAGCCTCGGGTTGAATGAAAAACTGTTTTTT.

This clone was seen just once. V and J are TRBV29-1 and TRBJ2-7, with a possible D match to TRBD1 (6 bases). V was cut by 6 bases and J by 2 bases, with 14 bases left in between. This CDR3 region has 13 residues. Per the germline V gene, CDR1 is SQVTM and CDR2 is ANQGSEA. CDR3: CSVSRAGAYEQYF. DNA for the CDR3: TGCAGCGTATCGAGGGCAGGGGCCTACGAGCAGTACTTC.

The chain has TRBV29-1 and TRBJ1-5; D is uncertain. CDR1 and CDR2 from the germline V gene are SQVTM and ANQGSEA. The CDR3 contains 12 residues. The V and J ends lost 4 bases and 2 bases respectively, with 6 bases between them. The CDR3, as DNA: TGCAGCGTTGGAACGGGCAATCAGCCCCAGCATTTT. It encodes CSVGTGNQPQHF.

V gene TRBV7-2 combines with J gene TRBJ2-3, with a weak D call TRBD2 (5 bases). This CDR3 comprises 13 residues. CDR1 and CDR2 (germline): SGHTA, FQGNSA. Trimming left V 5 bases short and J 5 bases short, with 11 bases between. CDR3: CASSPTRGDTQYF. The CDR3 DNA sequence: TGTGCCAGCAGCCCCACCCGGGGAGATACGCAGTATTTT.

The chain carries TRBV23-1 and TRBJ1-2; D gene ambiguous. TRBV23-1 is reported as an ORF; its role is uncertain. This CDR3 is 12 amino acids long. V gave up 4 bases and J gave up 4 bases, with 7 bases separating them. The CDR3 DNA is TGCGCCAGCAGTCCCCCAGTCTATGGCTACACCTTC. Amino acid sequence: CASSPPVYGYTF.

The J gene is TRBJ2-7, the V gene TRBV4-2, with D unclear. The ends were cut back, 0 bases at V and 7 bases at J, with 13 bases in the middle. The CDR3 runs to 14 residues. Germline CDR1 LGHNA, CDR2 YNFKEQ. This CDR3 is CASSQDSTFGEQYF. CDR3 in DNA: TGTGCCAGCAGCCAAGATTCTACCTTCGGGGAGCAGTACTTC.

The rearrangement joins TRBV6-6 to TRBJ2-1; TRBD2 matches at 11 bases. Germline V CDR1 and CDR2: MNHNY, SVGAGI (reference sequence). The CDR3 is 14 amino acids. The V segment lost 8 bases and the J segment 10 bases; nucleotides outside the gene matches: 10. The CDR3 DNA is TGTGCCAGCCTTAATAGCGGGGGGGGTGAAGAGCAGTTCTTC. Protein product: CASLNSGGGEEQFF.

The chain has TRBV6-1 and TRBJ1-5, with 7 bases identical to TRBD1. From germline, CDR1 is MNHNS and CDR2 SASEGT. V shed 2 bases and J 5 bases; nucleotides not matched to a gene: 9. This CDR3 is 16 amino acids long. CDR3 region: CASSERGQRFYQPQHF. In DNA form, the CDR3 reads TGTGCCAGCAGTGAAAGGGGGCAAAGGTTCTATCAGCCCCAGCATTTT.

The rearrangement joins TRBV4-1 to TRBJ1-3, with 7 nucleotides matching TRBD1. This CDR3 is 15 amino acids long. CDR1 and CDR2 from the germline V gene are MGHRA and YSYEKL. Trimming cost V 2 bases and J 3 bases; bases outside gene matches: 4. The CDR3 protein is CASSQSGGYGNTIYF. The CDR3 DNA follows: TGCGCCAGCAGCCAATCAGGGGGATATGGAAACACCATATATTTT.

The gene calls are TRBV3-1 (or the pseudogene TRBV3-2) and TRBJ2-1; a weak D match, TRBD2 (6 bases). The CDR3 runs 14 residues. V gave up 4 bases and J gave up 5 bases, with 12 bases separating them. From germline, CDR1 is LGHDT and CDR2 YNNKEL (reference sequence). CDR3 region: CASSPRGRDNEQFF. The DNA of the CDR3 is TGTGCCAGCAGCCCGCGGGGCAGGGACAATGAGCAGTTCTTC.

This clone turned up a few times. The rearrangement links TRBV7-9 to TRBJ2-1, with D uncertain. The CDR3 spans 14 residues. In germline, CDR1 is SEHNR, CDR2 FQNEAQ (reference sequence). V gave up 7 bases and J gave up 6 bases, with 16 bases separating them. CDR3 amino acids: CASNQGNPGNEQFF. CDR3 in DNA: TGTGCCAGCAACCAAGGAAATCCAGGCAATGAGCAGTTCTTC. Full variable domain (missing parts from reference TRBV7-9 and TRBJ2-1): DTGVSQNPRHKITKRGQNVTFRCDPISEHNRLYWYRQTLGQGPEFLTYFQNEAQLEKSRLLSDRFSAERPKGSFSTLEIQRTEQGDSAMYLCASNQGNPGNEQFFGPGTRLTVL.